This T cell receptor (beta chain) derives from a study of shared clonotypes between healthy human individuals. Germline-derived CDR1 and CDR2 are SGDLS and YYNGEE. This CDR3 comprises 16 residues. Trimming stripped 0 bases from V and 3 bases from J, with 14 bases between. Healthy and HIV-negative, the adult donors had no recent acute infections or vaccinations. Approximately 98 million PBMCs went into genomic DNA for unsorted samples. Unsorted PBMC replicate PCRs used 250 to 350 ng DNA, around 29,000 T cell genomes. Original processing notes: ImmunoSEQ junction-only sequences lacked quality scores, so their filtering differed. The table came from immunoSEQ multiplex PCR; TCRdb's copy has only in-frame clones and leaves some out. V and J calls plus clone size are reproduced from that table; the DNA served to infer D and trimming. This sample has fewer than 600,000 clones, with around 77% found just once.

The sample taken for sequencing was PBMCs. V usage is TRBV9 and J usage is TRBJ2-3, with a possible D match to TRBD2 (7 bases). The source of this sequence is a woman aged 35 to 49 in good health. Some clones in this sample may be carry-over from other donors' samples. CDR3 residues: CASSVAAGAGTDTQYF. The CDR3 DNA sequence: TGTGCCAGCAGCGTAGCTGCGGGGGCCGGGACAGATACGCAGTATTTT.